Listed below are T cell receptor beta chains from one sample, sequenced in a study of blood T cell repertoires in COVID-19. TCRdb's copy holds only in-frame clones and misses some; the assay was immunoSEQ multiplex PCR. The sample contains 150,000 to 200,000 clones, 65% to 90% of which appear only once. Source material: peripheral blood. These TCRs come from a woman in her forties with COVID-19, enrolled during active disease. Both conserved end residues are part of each CDR3. The D gene is left open where the match is weak. Size values are once, few and many counts, or a class for expanded clones, and some rows have none.

len	d_gene	v_gene	j_gene	abundance	CDR3nt	CDR3aa
15	TRBD1	TRBV5-1	TRBJ2-1	-	TGCGCCAGCAGCTTCGGTGGACAGGGGTACAATGAGCAGTTCTTC	CASSFGGQGYNEQFF
15	-	TRBV4-2	TRBJ1-4	-	TGTGCCAGCAGCCAAGAACCCGGGGAGGGGGAAAAACTGTTTTTT	CASSQEPGEGEKLFF
14	TRBD1	TRBV7-3	TRBJ2-5	-	TGTGCCAGCAGCCCAGGGGGCAACACGGAGACCCAGTACTTC	CASSPGGNTETQYF
14	-	TRBV19	TRBJ2-3	-	TGTGCCAGTAGTACGGGACTTGCCACAGATACGCAGTATTTT	CASSTGLATDTQYF
17	TRBD1	TRBV28	TRBJ2-4	few	TGTGCCAGCAGCTCCTCCCGGCTCAGGACAGGGCAAAACATTCAGTACTTC	CASSSSRLRTGQNIQYF
14	TRBD1	TRBV19	TRBJ1-1	-	TGTGCCAGTCATCAGGGGGCATGGGACACTGAAGCTTTCTTT	CASHQGAWDTEAFF
15	-	TRBV27	TRBJ2-5	few	TGTGCCAGCAGTCCTAGAACCGGGGGTGCCGAGACCCAGTACTTC	CASSPRTGGAETQYF
14	-	TRBV30	TRBJ1-2	-	TGTGCCTGGAGTGTACGTGACAGGAACTATGGCTACACCTTC	CAWSVRDRNYGYTF
13	-	TRBV18	TRBJ2-7	-	TGTGCCAGCTCACCTCCAGGTACCTACGAGCAGTACTTC	CASSPPGTYEQYF
15	-	TRBV11-1	TRBJ2-2	-	TGTGCCAGCAGCCGGGGGGCCAGGAACACCGGGGAGCTGTTTTTT	CASSRGARNTGELFF
15	-	TRBV6-5	TRBJ1-5	-	TGTGCCAGCAGGGTGAGCTTGGAGCGAGGTCAGCCCCAGCATTTT	CASRVSLERGQPQHF
15	TRBD2	TRBV6-5	TRBJ2-7	-	TGTGCCAGCAGTTACTGGACTAGCGGGAGTGGTGAGCAGTACTTC	CASSYWTSGSGEQYF
14	-	TRBV28	TRBJ1-6	-	TGTGCCAGCAGCCCGCACAGCTATAATTCACCCCTCCACTTT	CASSPHSYNSPLHF
16	TRBD1	TRBV29-1	TRBJ1-5	-	TGCAGCGCCCCCGGGGACAGGGGGCTATGGAATCAGCCCCAGCATTTT	CSAPGDRGLWNQPQHF
16	TRBD1	TRBV5-6	TRBJ1-1	few	TGTGCCAGCAGCTTGTCACTCACAGGGGGCGTTACTGAAGCTTTCTTT	CASSLSLTGGVTEAFF
16	-	TRBV9	TRBJ1-1	-	TGTGCCAGCAGCGTTGGGCTGGTGAAGACGGACACTGAAGCTTTCTTT	CASSVGLVKTDTEAFF
16	TRBD1	TRBV6-6	TRBJ1-2	-	TGTGCCAGCAGTCGAGACAGGGTGGGATGGATCTATGGCTACACCTTC	CASSRDRVGWIYGYTF
15	-	TRBV6-2/TRBV6-3	TRBJ1-2	-	TGTGCCAGCAGTTACCTCTCGACAGCTACCTATGGCTACACCTTC	CASSYLSTATYGYTF
14	-	TRBV3-1/TRBV3-2	TRBJ1-2	-	TGTGCCAGCAGCCAAGGGGTCAGGGTGGGAGGCTACACCTTC	CASSQGVRVGGYTF
12	-	TRBV30	TRBJ1-1	-	TGTGCCTGGACCACCAGGAACACTGAAGCTTTCTTT	CAWTTRNTEAFF
12	-	TRBV5-5	TRBJ1-1	-	TGTGCCAGCAGCTTCGAGTGGGGGGTAGCTTTCTTT	CASSFEWGVAFF
18	-	TRBV4-1	TRBJ2-4	-	TGCGCCAGCAGCCAAGTTGGGTTAGCGGTGGGGGCCAAAAACATTCAGTACTTC	CASSQVGLAVGAKNIQYF
15	TRBD1	TRBV29-1	TRBJ1-1	-	TGCAGCGCTGAAACTCCGGGACAGGGGGCCACTGAAGCTTTCTTT	CSAETPGQGATEAFF
15	TRBD2	TRBV6-2/TRBV6-3	TRBJ2-1	-	TGTGCCAGCAGTTACCTAGCGGGGGGAATCAATGAGCAGTTCTTC	CASSYLAGGINEQFF
16	-	TRBV4-1	TRBJ1-6	-	TGCGCCAGCAGCCACCAAACACCGCCGGGGGATTCACCCCTCCACTTT	CASSHQTPPGDSPLHF
14	-	TRBV5-4	TRBJ1-6	-	TGTGCCAGCAGCTTAGGGCAGGGTAATTCACCCCTCCACTTT	CASSLGQGNSPLHF
14	TRBD1	TRBV27	TRBJ2-3	-	TGTGCCAGCAGCACAGGGGCAAATGTAGGTACGCAGTATTTT	CASSTGANVGTQYF
15	-	TRBV15	TRBJ2-2	few	TGTGCCACCAGCAGAGATTTACAGAACACCGGGGAGCTGTTTTTT	CATSRDLQNTGELFF
18	TRBD2	TRBV27	TRBJ2-2	few	TGTGCCAGCAGTTTTCGGACCCCTAGCGGGAGGCCGAACGGGGAGCTGTTTTTT	CASSFRTPSGRPNGELFF
14	TRBD1	TRBV18	TRBJ1-1	-	TGTGCCAGCTCAACGACAGGGTTGGGCACTGAAGCTTTCTTT	CASSTTGLGTEAFF
13	-	TRBV7-9	TRBJ2-7	-	TGTGCCAGCAGCCCAGCTGTTCGGGGCGAGCAGTACTTC	CASSPAVRGEQYF
14	-	TRBV29-1	TRBJ2-6	-	TGCAGCGTTCGGACAGACTCTGGGGCCAACGTCCTGACTTTC	CSVRTDSGANVLTF
15	-	TRBV28	TRBJ1-5	-	TGTGCCAGCAGTTTACTAGTTTTCGGGGATCAGCCCCAGCATTTT	CASSLLVFGDQPQHF
12	-	TRBV11-2	TRBJ1-2	-	TGTGCCAGCAGTTTCGGGGACTATGGCTACACCTTC	CASSFGDYGYTF
14	-	TRBV3-1/TRBV3-2	TRBJ2-3	-	TGTGCCAGCAGCCACGGAGCGCCCCCAGATACGCAGTATTTT	CASSHGAPPDTQYF
15	TRBD1	TRBV11-2	TRBJ1-1	-	TGTGCCAGCAGTTTTGAGGGGGCCGTGAACACTGAAGCTTTCTTT	CASSFEGAVNTEAFF
11	-	TRBV28	TRBJ2-5	-	TGTGCCAGCAGCCTCCAAGAGACCCAGTACTTC	CASSLQETQYF
11	-	TRBV20-1	TRBJ1-2	-	TGCAGTGCAGGAGTGGACTATGGCTACACCTTC	CSAGVDYGYTF
14	-	TRBV2	TRBJ1-2	-	TGTGCCAGCAGAGACGACGGAGCTAACTATGGCTACACCTTC	CASRDDGANYGYTF
16	-	TRBV24-1	TRBJ2-2	-	TGTGCCACCAGTGATTGGAGACAGGACGACACCGGGGAGCTGTTTTTT	CATSDWRQDDTGELFF
16	TRBD2	TRBV7-3	TRBJ2-7	-	TGTGCCAGCAGCTTAACGGGACTAGCGGGAGTTGACGAGCAGTACTTC	CASSLTGLAGVDEQYF
14	-	TRBV28	TRBJ2-7	-	TGTGCCAGCAGTCCTGAGGGCCCAGCCTACGAGCAGTACTTC	CASSPEGPAYEQYF
15	-	TRBV2	TRBJ2-2	-	TGTGCCAGCAGTGAAGTGGGGGGAGTAACCGGGGAGCTGTTTTTT	CASSEVGGVTGELFF
15	-	TRBV19	TRBJ2-1	-	TGTGCCACTAGTAGCGTACAGGGTTCCTACAATGAGCAGTTCTTC	CATSSVQGSYNEQFF
13	-	TRBV7-2	TRBJ1-1	-	TGTGCCAGCAGTCATCCAGGGAACACTGAAGCTTTCTTT	CASSHPGNTEAFF
13	-	TRBV7-9	TRBJ1-5	-	TGTGCCAGCAGCCAACAGCATTCCCAGCCCCAGCATTTT	CASSQQHSQPQHF
14	TRBD1	TRBV3-1/TRBV3-2	TRBJ2-2	-	TGTGCCAGCAGCCGGACAGGGAACACCGGGGAGCTGTTTTTT	CASSRTGNTGELFF
16	TRBD2	TRBV7-9	TRBJ2-1	-	TGTGCCAGCAGCTTAGCGTCGTCTAGCGGGAGCTATGAGCAGTTCTTC	CASSLASSSGSYEQFF
17	-	TRBV12-1	TRBJ1-4	-	TGTGCCAGCAGCTTCCCCCACCAGGGTCGCACTAATGAAAAACTGTTTTTT	CASSFPHQGRTNEKLFF